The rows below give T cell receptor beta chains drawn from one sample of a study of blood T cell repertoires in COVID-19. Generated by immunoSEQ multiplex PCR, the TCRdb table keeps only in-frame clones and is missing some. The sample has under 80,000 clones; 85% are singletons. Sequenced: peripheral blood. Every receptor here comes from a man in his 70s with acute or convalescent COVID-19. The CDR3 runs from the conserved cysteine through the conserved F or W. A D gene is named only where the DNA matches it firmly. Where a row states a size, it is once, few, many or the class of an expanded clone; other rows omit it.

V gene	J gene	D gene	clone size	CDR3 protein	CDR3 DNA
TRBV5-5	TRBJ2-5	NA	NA	CASSSEGARGETQYF	TGTGCCAGCAGCTCCGAGGGGGCGCGGGGAGAGACCCAGTACTTC
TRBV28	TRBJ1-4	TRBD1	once	CASSITGVLTNEKLFF	TGTGCCAGCAGTATTACAGGGGTTTTAACTAATGAAAAACTGTTTTTT
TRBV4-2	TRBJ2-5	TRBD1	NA	CASSQDQGAGQETQYF	TGTGCCAGCAGCCAAGATCAGGGGGCGGGGCAAGAGACCCAGTACTTC
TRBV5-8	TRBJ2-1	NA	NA	CASSGGYNEQFF	TGTGCCAGCAGCGGAGGGTACAATGAGCAGTTCTTC
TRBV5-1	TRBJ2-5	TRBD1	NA	CASSFTWSGQGLQETQYF	TGCGCCAGCAGCTTTACGTGGTCGGGACAGGGCTTACAAGAGACCCAGTACTTC
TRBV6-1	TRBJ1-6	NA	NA	CASSDGFNSPLHF	TGTGCCAGCAGTGACGGGTTTAATTCACCCCTCCACTTT
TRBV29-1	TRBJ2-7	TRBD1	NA	CSVASQGAAGEQYF	TGCAGCGTTGCATCACAGGGGGCGGCCGGCGAGCAGTACTTC
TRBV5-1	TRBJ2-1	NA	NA	CASTPIGVNEQFF	TGCGCCAGCACCCCTATAGGGGTCAATGAGCAGTTCTTC
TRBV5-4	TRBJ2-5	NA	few	CASSTSRLGFQETQYF	TGTGCCAGCAGCACCTCCCGACTAGGCTTCCAAGAGACCCAGTACTTC
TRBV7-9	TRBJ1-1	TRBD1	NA	CASSSGQKAFF	TGTGCCAGCAGCTCGGGACAGAAAGCTTTCTTT
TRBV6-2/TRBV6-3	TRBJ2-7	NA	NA	CASSYYGRSSYEQYF	TGTGCCAGCAGTTATTATGGGCGAAGTTCCTACGAGCAGTACTTC
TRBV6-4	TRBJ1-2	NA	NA	CASSEEAGDYGYTF	TGTGCCAGCAGTGAAGAGGCGGGAGACTATGGCTACACCTTC
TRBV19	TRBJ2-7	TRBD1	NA	CASSTPGQTYEQYF	TGTGCCAGTAGTACTCCGGGACAGACCTACGAGCAGTACTTC
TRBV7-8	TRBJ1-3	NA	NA	CASSPREPSGNTIYF	TGTGCCAGCAGTCCCCGGGAGCCCTCTGGAAACACCATATATTTT
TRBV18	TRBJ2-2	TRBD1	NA	CATSGQGVTGELFF	TGTGCCACGTCGGGACAGGGTGTCACCGGGGAGCTGTTTTTT
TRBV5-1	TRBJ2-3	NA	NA	CASSLAPFGGDTQYF	TGCGCCAGCAGCTTGGCACCCTTCGGCGGCGATACGCAGTATTTT
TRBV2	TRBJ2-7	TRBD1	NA	CASRKRGRYEQYF	TGTGCCAGCAGGAAAAGGGGGCGATACGAGCAGTACTTC
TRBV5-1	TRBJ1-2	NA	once	CASSLGGLTYGYTF	TGCGCCAGCAGCTTGGGGGGGCTCACCTATGGCTACACCTTC
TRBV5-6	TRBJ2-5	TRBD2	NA	CASSLAVASGIETQYF	TGTGCCAGCAGCTTGGCCGTGGCTAGCGGGATCGAGACCCAGTACTTC
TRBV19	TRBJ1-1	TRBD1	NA	CASSVDRGGTEAFF	TGTGCCAGTAGTGTGGACAGGGGCGGGACTGAAGCTTTCTTT
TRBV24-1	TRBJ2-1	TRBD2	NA	CATSDLLAGGRDEQFF	TGTGCCACCAGTGACTTACTAGCGGGGGGGCGTGATGAGCAGTTCTTC
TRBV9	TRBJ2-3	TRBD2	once	CASSLGTFSGRDTDTQYF	TGTGCCAGCAGCCTCGGAACCTTTAGCGGGAGGGACACAGATACGCAGTATTTT
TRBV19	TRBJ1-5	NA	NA	CASSAGVSNQPQHF	TGTGCCAGTAGTGCAGGGGTGAGCAATCAGCCCCAGCATTTT
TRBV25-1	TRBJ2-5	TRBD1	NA	CASRLQGAETQYF	TGTGCCAGCAGGTTACAGGGGGCAGAGACCCAGTACTTC
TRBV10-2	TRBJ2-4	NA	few	CASSAIQGRLQYF	TGCGCCAGCAGTGCCATACAGGGAAGGCTCCAGTACTTC
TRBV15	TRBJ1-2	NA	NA	CATSRDRAGYGYTF	TGTGCCACCAGCAGAGATCGAGCAGGGTACGGCTACACCTTC
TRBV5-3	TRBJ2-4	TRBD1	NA	CARRDLCGQGRSVAKNIQYF	TGTGCCAGAAGGGACCTGTGCGGACAGGGAAGGTCAGTCGCCAAAAACATTCAGTACTTC
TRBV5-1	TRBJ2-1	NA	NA	CASSLEGADRYNEQFF	TGCGCCAGCAGCTTGGAAGGGGCGGACCGCTACAATGAGCAGTTCTTC
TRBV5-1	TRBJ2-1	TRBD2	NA	CASSPSSGAYNEQFF	TGCGCCAGCAGCCCGTCCAGCGGGGCCTACAATGAGCAGTTCTTC
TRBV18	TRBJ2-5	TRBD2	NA	CASSPQLAGLETQYF	TGTGCCAGCTCACCACAACTAGCGGGGTTAGAGACCCAGTACTTC
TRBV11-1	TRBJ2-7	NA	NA	CASSPLGSSHEQYF	TGTGCCAGCAGCCCCCTGGGGAGTTCCCACGAGCAGTACTTC
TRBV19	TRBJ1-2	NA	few	CASSIYVPGMNGYTF	TGTGCCAGTAGTATATACGTCCCGGGGATGAACGGCTACACCTTC
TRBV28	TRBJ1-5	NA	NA	CASSQPQHF	TGTGCCAGTAGTCAGCCCCAGCATTTT
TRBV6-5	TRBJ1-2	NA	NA	CASIIPQGPGSGYTF	TGTGCCAGCATTATTCCGCAGGGGCCTGGGTCTGGCTACACCTTC
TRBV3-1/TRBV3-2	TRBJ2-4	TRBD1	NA	CASSTTGTAHIQYF	TGTGCCAGCAGCACCACAGGGACAGCCCACATTCAGTACTTC
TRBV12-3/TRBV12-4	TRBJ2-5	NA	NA	CASSSMAPETQYF	TGTGCCAGCAGTTCAATGGCCCCCGAGACCCAGTACTTC
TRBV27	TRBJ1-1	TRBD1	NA	CASSLSGTVYTEAFF	TGTGCCAGCAGTTTATCCGGGACAGTTTACACTGAAGCTTTCTTT